These 6 T cell receptor beta chains were sequenced from one sample in a study of control samples from healthy donors and cancer patients (dated by TCRdb to 2019 to 2021). Library preparation was by the immunoSEQ multiplex PCR assay. Imported from immuneACCESS, the table was reduced by TCRdb to in-frame sequences with V and J called. These copies leave out some clones; in studies compared against another copy, an unresolved V gene accounts for under half, and the cause of the remainder is not known. The sample table on file contains under 200,000 clones. The top ten clones comprise more than 2% of the sample. Material: blood. Every receptor here comes from a young woman in good health.

The chain is built from TRBV7-2 and TRBJ2-7; D ambiguous. The CDR3 length is 16 residues. Trimming pared 3 bases from V and 0 bases from J, leaving 15 bases between. The germline CDR1 and CDR2 sequences are SGHTA and FQGNSA. CDR3: CASSFTPLLSSYEQYF. CDR3 coding DNA: TGTGCCAGCAGCTTTACACCGCTCCTCAGCTCCTACGAGCAGTACTTC.

CDR3 sequence (DNA): TGTGCCAGCTCACAGACTAGCGGGGATACGCAGTATTTT. It encodes CASSQTSGDTQYF. This sequence joins TRBV18 and TRBJ2-3; 10 bases match TRBD2. Per germline, CDR1 KGHSH and CDR2 LQKENI. V was pared by 4 bases and J by 6 bases, with 1 base of the junction left unmatched. This CDR3 is 13 amino acids long.

The V and J genes are TRBV29-1 and TRBJ1-1; D may be TRBD1 (5 bases). Germline values: CDR1 SQVTM, CDR2 ANQGSEA. V shed 2 bases and J shed 10 bases, with 17 bases lying between them. The CDR3 is 13 amino acids. CDR3 loop: CSVEMGLPRAAFF. The CDR3 DNA is TGCAGCGTTGAAATGGGACTCCCCCGGGCAGCTTTCTTT.

As DNA, the CDR3 is TGTGCCAGCAGCTTAGGGGGATACACCGGGGAGCTGTTTTTT. It translates to CASSLGGYTGELFF. The rearrangement links TRBV11-2 to TRBJ2-2; D call uncertain. The CDR3 contains 14 residues. CDR1 and CDR2 from the germline V gene are SGHAT and FQNNGV. V was trimmed by 1 base and J by 3 bases, leaving 6 bases between them.

The chain couples TRBV6-1 to TRBJ1-4; weak D call: TRBD1 (5 bases). The CDR3 totals 17 residues. The germline V gene encodes CDR1 MNHNS and CDR2 SASEGT. V lost 3 bases to trimming and J lost 8 bases, with 22 bases between them. CDR3 DNA sequence: TGTGCCAGCAGTGAGGGGCGGGAATCGGAGGTACGGGAAAAACTGTTTTTT. This encodes CASSEGRESEVREKLFF.

The V and J genes are TRBV5-5 and TRBJ1-1; D call uncertain. The length of the CDR3 is 14 residues. Trimming took off 3 bases at V and 1 base at J, with 10 bases between the two ends. From germline, CDR1 is SGHKS and CDR2 YYEKEE (reference sequence). The CDR3 here is CASSSKAGNTEAFF. As DNA, the CDR3 is TGTGCCAGCAGCTCCAAGGCAGGGAACACTGAAGCTTTCTTT.